This T cell receptor beta chain stems from a study of cytomegalovirus exposure and HLA in healthy donors. Points from the study as a whole: Looking again later, the authors saw that most CMV-associated TCR beta chains seemed HLA-restricted.

Note on this clone: Its antigen is unidentified.

The germline V and J ends were trimmed by 2 bases and 1 base, with 6 bases remaining between them. The CDR3 extends over 14 amino acids. From germline, CDR1 is MGHDK and CDR2 SYGVNS. Primers for the PCR totalled 60 Vbeta and 13 Jbeta. Measured with immunoSEQ multiplex PCR; TCRdb has only the in-frame clones, and not every one. The top ten hold less than 4.5% of the sample, which has 19,000 or so clones, roughly 75% seen once. The sequence was obtained from a man aged 18 to 29 in good health and CMV-seronegative. The sequenced material came from PBMCs. The chain uses TRBV25-1 and TRBJ1-5; D not certain. CDR3 DNA sequence: TGTGCCAGCAGTGAAATGGGCAGCAATCAGCCCCAGCATTTT. It encodes CASSEMGSNQPQHF. Using reference TRBV25-1 and TRBJ1-5 for the parts outside the CDR3, the full variable domain is EADIYQTPRYLVIGTGKKITLECSQTMGHDKMYWYQQDPGMELHLIHYSYGVNSTEKGDLSSESTVSRIRTEHFPLTLESARPSHTSQYLCASSEMGSNQPQHFGDGTRLSIL.